This section outlines one TCR beta chain sequence together with its context. The antigen is unknown. Here immunoSEQ multiplex PCR was the method, and the copy in TCRdb shows in-frame clones only, minus some. The data contain fewer than 120,000 clones, about 90% of them seen just once; the ten biggest clones take up roughly 7.8%. This sample is drawn from a study of T cell responses to AZD1222 COVID-19 vaccine. Overall study: Second-dose intervals of approximately 4 or approximately 12 weeks were pooled. Study-level results: Recipients of two AZD1222 doses showed rising Spike-specific TCR breadth and depth. Among the donors, most were white British and more were female, and clonal diversity was possibly underestimated.

The CDR3 runs 13 residues. The germline V gene has CDR1 SGHRS and CDR2 YFSETQ. With 2 bases removed from V and 5 bases from J, the gap between germline ends came to 8 bases. This chain joins TRBV5-1 and TRBJ1-5; no clear D. The source is an adult in good health. The source material was peripheral blood, sampled on day 0 of AZD1222 vaccination. The CDR3, as DNA: TGCGCCAGCAGCTTAAAATGGGATCAGCCCCAGCATTTT. Its protein is CASSLKWDQPQHF.